This T cell receptor (beta chain) stems from a study of shared clonotypes between healthy human individuals. Libraries were prepared by immunoSEQ multiplex PCR; TCRdb keeps only in-frame clonotypes and omits some of them. The repertoire holds around 2.1 million clones, with almost 96% as singletons. Germline lookup yields CDR1 MNHNY and CDR2 SVGAGI (reference sequence). Trimming took 5 bases from V and 10 from J; bases not matched to a gene: 15. There are 16 residues in the CDR3. The sequenced material came from naive CD4+ T cells sorted from blood. Subset described: CD45RA+ positively selected. V gene TRBV6-6 combines with J gene TRBJ2-1, with 9 bases matching TRBD2. This TCR derives from a man younger than 35 in good health. In nucleotides, the CDR3 is TGTGCCAGCAGTACCCTCAAAGCGGGGGGCTTCGGAGAGCAGTTCTTC. Translating it yields CASSTLKAGGFGEQFF.